The next 19 T cell receptor beta chains were all read from a single sample in a study of blood T cell repertoires in COVID-19. Sequencing used immunoSEQ multiplex PCR; TCRdb keeps in-frame clones, though not all of them. Among approximately 82,000 clones, around 80% were seen once, and the ten largest hold under 7.5%. The sample comprised peripheral blood. The receptor set was obtained from a man aged 50 to 60 with active or convalescent COVID-19.

The chain has TRBV19 and TRBJ2-3, with D unclear. CDR1 is LNHDA and CDR2 is SQIVND in the germline V gene (reference sequence). This CDR3 comprises 14 residues. With 1 base removed from V and 0 bases from J, the gap between germline ends came to 5 bases. This CDR3 reads CASSIGPSTDTQYF. The CDR3 region has the DNA TGTGCCAGTAGTATAGGGCCTAGCACAGATACGCAGTATTTT.

The rearrangement joins TRBV5-1 to TRBJ2-5; 11 nucleotides agree with TRBD2. V was clipped by 4 bases and J by 4 bases; unmatched bases: 3. The germline gives CDR1 SGHRS, CDR2 YFSETQ. The CDR3 runs 14 residues. CDR3 protein: CASSLSGGGETQYF. DNA for the CDR3: TGCGCCAGCAGCCTTAGCGGGGGGGGAGAGACCCAGTACTTC.

The rearrangement links TRBV28 to TRBJ1-5, with TRBD1 as a possible D gene (6 bases). CDR1 MDHEN and CDR2 SYDVKM come from the germline V gene. V was cut by 6 bases and J by 4 bases, with 13 bases left in between. The CDR3 totals 14 residues. CDR3 protein: CASSSTGLNQPQHF. As DNA, the CDR3 is TGTGCCAGCAGCTCGACAGGCTTAAATCAGCCCCAGCATTTT.

V is TRBV20-1 and J is TRBJ2-1; perhaps TRBD2 as D (6 bases). The germline V gene encodes CDR1 DFQATT and CDR2 SNEGSKA (reference sequence). Trimming pared 3 bases from V and 0 bases from J, leaving 15 bases between. The CDR3 runs 16 residues. The CDR3 nucleotides read TGCAGTGCTAGTTCGGGCGGGGCCGACTCCTACAATGAGCAGTTCTTC. It translates to CSASSGGADSYNEQFF.

This sequence joins TRBV4-1 and TRBJ2-3; 10 bases fit TRBD2. The CDR3 has 16 amino acids. Germline CDR1 is MGHRA and CDR2 is YSYEKL. Losses at the gene ends were 0 bases for V and 7 bases for J; bases not matched to a gene: 7. The CDR3 DNA is TGCGCCAGCAGCCAAGATCAAATAGCGGGGGGATATACGCAGTATTTT. Residues: CASSQDQIAGGYTQYF.

The table lists this clone with a few counts. The CDR3, as DNA: TGTGCCAGCACCCTACGGGTCGGGGATACGCAGTATTTT. Translating gives CASTLRVGDTQYF. V is TRBV12-3 or TRBV12-4 and J is TRBJ2-3; D gene ambiguous. This CDR3 comprises 13 residues. Trimming took 7 bases from V and 6 from J, leaving 14 bases between them.

This chain links TRBV5-1 with TRBJ1-6, with a possible D match to TRBD1 (5 bases). This CDR3 is built from 13 residues. Germline CDR1 and CDR2: SGHRS and YFSETQ. Trimming removed 4 bases at V and 8 bases at J, with 10 bases between. The CDR3 reads CASSLGLDSPLHF. CDR3 DNA sequence: TGCGCCAGCAGCCTGGGACTTGATTCACCCCTCCACTTT.

This clone was detected once. This chain uses TRBV4-1 with TRBJ2-2; 11 positions agree with TRBD2. Germline CDR1 is MGHRA and CDR2 is YSYEKL. The CDR3 has 16 amino acids. Losses at the gene ends were 4 bases for V and 7 bases for J; bases not matched to a gene: 8. The CDR3 sequence: CASSLSGGAGYGELFF. Here the CDR3 DNA reads TGCGCCAGCAGCCTTAGCGGGGGGGCCGGTTACGGGGAGCTGTTTTTT.

The chain combines TRBV7-2 with TRBJ1-5, with 7 bases lining up with TRBD1. With 6 bases clipped from V and 2 bases from J, the junction kept 4 bases outside the gene matches. The CDR3 length is 14 residues. Germline-derived CDR1 and CDR2 are SGHTA and FQGNSA. The CDR3 spells CASSPDRGNQPQHF. The CDR3 coding sequence is TGTGCCAGCAGTCCTGACAGGGGCAATCAGCCCCAGCATTTT.

The chain joins TRBV5-4 to TRBJ2-5, with TRBD2 matching 9 bases. This CDR3 has 14 residues. V lost 4 bases to trimming and J lost 5 bases; unmatched junction nucleotides: 6. Germline CDR1 SGHNT, CDR2 YYREEE (reference sequence). The CDR3 loop is CASSHLAGKETQYF. The CDR3 nucleotides read TGTGCCAGCAGCCACCTAGCGGGAAAGGAGACCCAGTACTTC.

The J gene is TRBJ2-3, the V gene TRBV5-1; 10 bases agree with TRBD2. V trimming: 0 bases; J trimming: 3 bases; junction bases outside the gene matches: 7. The CDR3 totals 17 residues. CDR1 and CDR2 from the germline V gene are SGHRS and YFSETQ. CDR3: CASSLDPAGGPTDTQYF. Here the CDR3 DNA reads TGCGCCAGCAGCTTGGACCCAGCGGGGGGGCCTACAGATACGCAGTATTTT.

The gene calls are TRBV12-3 or TRBV12-4 and TRBJ2-4; D possibly corresponds to TRBD1 (5 bases). V lost 6 bases, J lost 7 bases, and 13 bases lay in between. The CDR3 runs to 13 residues. The CDR3 here is CASRTAGSNIQYF. DNA of the CDR3: TGTGCCAGCAGGACAGCCGGTAGCAACATTCAGTACTTC.

The chain recombines TRBV2 with TRBJ1-5; 8 bases map to TRBD1. The J segment lost 2 bases and the V segment lost 6 bases, leaving 3 bases of the junction unmatched. This CDR3 has 14 amino acids. From germline, CDR1 is SNHLY and CDR2 FYNNEI. CDR3 in amino acids: CASRTGEGNQPQHF. The CDR3 DNA follows: TGTGCCAGCAGGACAGGGGAAGGCAATCAGCCCCAGCATTTT.

CDR3 coding DNA: TGCGCCAGCAGTGGACAGGGGGCAGGCACCGGGGAGCTGTTTTTT. Encoded protein: CASSGQGAGTGELFF. J is TRBJ2-2 and V is TRBV10-1, with TRBD1 matching over 10 bases. Germline CDR1 is WNHNN and CDR2 is SYGVQD (reference sequence). Trimming cost V 4 bases and J 4 bases; bases outside gene matches: 3. There are 15 residues in the CDR3.

This clone came up a few times. The V gene is TRBV29-1, the J gene TRBJ1-5; D is possibly TRBD1 (6 bases). Looked up from germline, CDR1 is SQVTM and CDR2 is ANQGSEA. V was cut by 7 bases and J by 0 bases, with 10 bases left in between. This CDR3 is built from 13 residues. The CDR3 region is CSATTGSNQPQHF. In nucleotides, the CDR3 is TGCAGCGCAACGACAGGTAGCAATCAGCCCCAGCATTTT.

The chain uses TRBV5-1 and TRBJ2-5, with TRBD2 identical over 9 bases. In germline, CDR1 is SGHRS, CDR2 YFSETQ. V was clipped by 0 bases and J by 5 bases; unmatched bases: 11. This CDR3 has 17 amino acids. Written as DNA, the CDR3 is TGCGCCAGCAGCTTGGCGCGGAGGCGGGGGGGCGGTGAGACCCAGTACTTC. Its translation is CASSLARRRGGGETQYF. The complete variable domain, with remaining parts taken from reference TRBV5-1 and TRBJ2-5, reads KAGVTQTPRYLIKTRGQQVTLSCSPISGHRSVSWYQQTPGQGLQFLFEYFSETQRNKGNFPGRFSGRQFSNSRSEMNVSTLELGDSALYLCASSLARRRGGGETQYFGPGTRLLVL.

V gene TRBV10-2 combines with J gene TRBJ1-3; no definite D call. V gave up 4 bases and J gave up 0 bases, with 10 bases separating them. Germline-derived CDR1 and CDR2 are WSHSY and SAAADI. The CDR3 is 15 residues long. Written as DNA, the CDR3 is TGCGCCAGCAGTGTGGTCCGAGACTCTGGAAACACCATATATTTT. Protein: CASSVVRDSGNTIYF.

The J gene is TRBJ2-3, the V gene TRBV19, with TRBD2 matching over 13 bases. The CDR3 sequence is 17 residues long. Trimming at V came to 1 base and at J to 2 bases, leaving 3 bases not matched to a gene. CDR1 is LNHDA and CDR2 is SQIVND in the germline V gene (reference sequence). Here the CDR3 reads CASSIAGLAGATDTQYF. The CDR3 DNA is TGTGCCAGTAGTATAGCTGGACTAGCGGGGGCCACAGATACGCAGTATTTT.

This clone showed up just once. The genes are TRBV19 and TRBJ2-2, with TRBD1 matching 8 bases. J was trimmed by 2 bases and V by 5 bases; bases with no gene match: 4. Germline values: CDR1 LNHDA, CDR2 SQIVND (reference sequence). The CDR3 is 15 amino acids. The CDR3 nucleotides are TGTGCCAGTAGTGACGACAGGGGAAACACCGGGGAGCTGTTTTTT. The encoded protein is CASSDDRGNTGELFF.